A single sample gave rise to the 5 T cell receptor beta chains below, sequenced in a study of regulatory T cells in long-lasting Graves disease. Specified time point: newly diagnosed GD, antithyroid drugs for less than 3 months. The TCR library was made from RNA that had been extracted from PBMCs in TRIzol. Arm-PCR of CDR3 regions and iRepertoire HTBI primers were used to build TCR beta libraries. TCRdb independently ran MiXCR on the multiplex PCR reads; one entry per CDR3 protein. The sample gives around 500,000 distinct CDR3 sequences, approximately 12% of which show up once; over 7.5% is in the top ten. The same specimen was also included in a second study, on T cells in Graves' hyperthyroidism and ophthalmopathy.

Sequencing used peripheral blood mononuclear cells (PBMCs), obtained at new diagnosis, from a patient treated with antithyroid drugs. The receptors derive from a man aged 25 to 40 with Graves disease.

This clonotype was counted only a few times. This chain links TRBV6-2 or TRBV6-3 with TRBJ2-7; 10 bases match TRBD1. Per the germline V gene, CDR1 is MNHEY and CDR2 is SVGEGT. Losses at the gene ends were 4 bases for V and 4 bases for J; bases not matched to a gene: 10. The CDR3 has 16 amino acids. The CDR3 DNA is TGTGCCAGCAGTTTCTTTACCGGGACAGGGGCTTACGAGCAGTACTTC. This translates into CASSFFTGTGAYEQYF.

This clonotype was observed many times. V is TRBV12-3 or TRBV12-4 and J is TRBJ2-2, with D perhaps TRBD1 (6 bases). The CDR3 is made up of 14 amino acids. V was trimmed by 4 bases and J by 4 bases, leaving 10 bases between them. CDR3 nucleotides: TGTGCCAGCAGTTCAGGGGCGAGCACCGGGGAGCTGTTTTTT. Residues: CASSSGASTGELFF.

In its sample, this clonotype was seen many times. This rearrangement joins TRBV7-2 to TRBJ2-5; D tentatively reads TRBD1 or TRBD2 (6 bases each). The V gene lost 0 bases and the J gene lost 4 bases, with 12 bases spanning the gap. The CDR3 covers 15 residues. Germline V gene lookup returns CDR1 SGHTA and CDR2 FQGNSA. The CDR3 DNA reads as TGTGCCAGCAGCTTAGCGGGGGGCTCCGGAGAGACCCAGTACTTC. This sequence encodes CASSLAGGSGETQYF.

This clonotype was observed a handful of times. CDR3 sequence: CASSQGWTGGVYTF. In DNA, the CDR3 is TGTGCCAGCAGCCAAGGGTGGACAGGGGGAGTCTACACCTTC. V gene TRBV3-1 combines with J gene TRBJ1-2; 10 bases align to TRBD1. The CDR3 is 14 residues long. With V trimmed by 1 base and J by 10 bases, 6 bases remained unmatched. Per the germline V gene, CDR1 is LGHDT and CDR2 is YNNKEL (reference sequence).

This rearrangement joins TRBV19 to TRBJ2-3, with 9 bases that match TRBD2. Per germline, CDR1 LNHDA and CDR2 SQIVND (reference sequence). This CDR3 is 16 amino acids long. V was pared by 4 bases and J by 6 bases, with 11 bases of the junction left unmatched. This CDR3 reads CASSTFSGGRADTQYF. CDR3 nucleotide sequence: TGTGCCAGTAGTACGTTTTCAGGCGGGAGGGCCGATACGCAGTATTTT.